This TCR beta chain was documented in a study of T-cell memory formation after mild COVID-19. Background on the study: The two donors had largely donor-specific TCR clusters.

Germline loops: CDR1 SGHAT, CDR2 FQNNGV. The V and J ends lost 1 base and 3 bases respectively, with 9 bases between them. The CDR3 runs to 15 residues. General study results and limits: Among CD4+ contracting clones, most were CM and EM, and CD8+ ones EMRA.

5'RACE with constant-segment primers yielded barcoded, UMI-tagged TCR alpha and TCR beta cDNA libraries. In TCRdb, the 5' RACE reads were re-called with MiXCR into one record per CDR3 protein. Here the sample spans 150,000 to 200,000 distinct CDR3 sequences, 11% being singletons. In this sample, this clonotype turned up a few times. The target antigen is unknown. Sequencing used PBMCs or a T cell subset sorted from them (not recorded which). This rearrangement joins TRBV11-2 to TRBJ2-2; D is undetermined. This TCR was recovered from a young man who had mild COVID-19 (a few samples of this study predate the infection). Cell type and time point are not known. This chain's CDR3 is CASSLAPQYTGELFF. CDR3 sequence (DNA): TGTGCCAGCAGCTTAGCCCCCCAGTACACCGGGGAGCTGTTTTTT.